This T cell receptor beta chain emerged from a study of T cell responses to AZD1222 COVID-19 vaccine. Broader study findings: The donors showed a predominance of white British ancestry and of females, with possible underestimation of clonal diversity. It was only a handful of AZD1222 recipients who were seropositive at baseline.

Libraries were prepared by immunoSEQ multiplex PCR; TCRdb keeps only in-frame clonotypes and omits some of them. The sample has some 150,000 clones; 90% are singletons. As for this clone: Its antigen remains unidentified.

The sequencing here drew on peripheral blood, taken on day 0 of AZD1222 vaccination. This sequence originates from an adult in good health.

The CDR3 sequence is CASSPRQANTGELFF. CDR3 DNA: TGTGCCAGCTCACCGCGGCAGGCGAACACCGGGGAGCTGTTTTTT. This chain uses TRBV18 with TRBJ2-2; D is uncertain. V was trimmed by 3 bases and J by 0 bases, leaving 8 bases between them. This CDR3 comprises 15 residues. CDR1 and CDR2 from the germline V gene are KGHSH and LQKENI.